This entry concerns a single T cell receptor beta chain. Its cognate antigen is unknown. The data stem from a study of OX40 agonist ivuxolimab in advanced cancers. Study-level background: Patients assigned to dose escalation were diagnosed with hepatocellular carcinoma, melanoma, renal cell or head and neck cancer. Three patients got partial responses; one had hepatocellular carcinoma and two had cutaneous melanoma. Study outcomes and limitations: More expanded clones were seen, on average, in CD8+ T cells than in CD4+.

Blood specimens came from baseline, cycle 4 day 1, and cycle 7 day 1. This CDR3 comprises 16 residues. The V and J ends lost 1 base and 4 bases respectively, with 11 bases between them. Germline V gene sequence: CDR1 SGHTA, CDR2 FQGNSA. The repertoire was sequenced with immunoSEQ multiplex PCR; TCRdb's copy has only in-frame clones and lacks some. This sample has about 130,000 clones; 85% to 95% occur once, and the top ten carry 0.7% to 0.9%. This receptor was identified in an adult with an advanced solid tumor such as melanoma, head and neck, liver or kidney cancer. The specimen comprised CD4+ or CD8+ T cells sorted from blood, sampled in a trial of the OX40 agonist ivuxolimab. The chain is built from TRBV7-2 and TRBJ1-6, with TRBD1 as a possible D gene (5 bases). Here the CDR3 DNA reads TGTGCCAGCAGCTTAGGGGACCCTAGGTATAATTCACCCCTCCACTTT. Encoded protein: CASSLGDPRYNSPLHF. The whole variable domain, remainder taken from reference TRBV7-2 and TRBJ1-6, is GAGVSQSPSNKVTEKGKDVELRCDPISGHTALYWYRQSLGQGLEFLIYFQGNSAPDKSGLPSDRFSAERTGGSVSTLTIQRTQQEDSAVYLCASSLGDPRYNSPLHFGNGTRLTVT.